The 22 T cell receptor beta chains reported below all come from one sample, sequenced in a study of blood T cell repertoires in COVID-19. This table comes from immunoSEQ multiplex PCR, and its TCRdb copy is limited to in-frame clones, with some not included. Counted here are 450,000 or so clones, 70% to 90% occurring once; the ten biggest clones make up 0.7% to 0.85%. Source material: peripheral blood. All receptors derive from a man between 18 and 29 years old with COVID-19, enrolled during active disease.

CDR3 DNA: TGTGCCAGCAGGCGGGACAGGGGGCGAGATGAGCAGTTCTTC. As protein: CASRRDRGRDEQFF. The gene calls are TRBV6-5 and TRBJ2-1, with 12 bases lining up with TRBD1. Germline V gene lookup returns CDR1 MNHEY and CDR2 SVGAGI. The junction had 5 bases not matched to a gene; V was cut back by 6 bases and J by 8 bases. The CDR3 sequence is 14 residues long.

The chain couples TRBV5-1 to TRBJ2-2; D possibly corresponds to TRBD2 (5 bases). The V end was cut by 3 bases, the J end by 0 bases, with 6 bases between. The CDR3 runs to 14 residues. Germline CDR1 SGHRS, CDR2 YFSETQ. This CDR3 reads CASSSGSNTGELFF. The CDR3, as DNA: TGCGCCAGCAGCTCGGGATCGAACACCGGGGAGCTGTTTTTT.

The V and J genes are TRBV2 and TRBJ1-1; D is unresolved. V gave up 0 bases and J gave up 0 bases, with 14 bases separating them. This CDR3 has 17 residues. Germline assignment: CDR1 SNHLY and CDR2 FYNNEI. CDR3 bases: TGTGCCAGCAGTGAAGCGAAACCCGGCGGAATGAACACTGAAGCTTTCTTT. Encoded protein: CASSEAKPGGMNTEAFF.

The chain employs TRBV7-9 and TRBJ2-2, with D tentatively TRBD2 (6 bases). The CDR3 extends over 15 amino acids. Trimming removed 1 base from V and 2 bases from J, with 8 bases in between. From germline, CDR1 is SEHNR and CDR2 FQNEAQ (reference sequence). Here the CDR3 DNA reads TGTGCCAGCAGCTTAGGGACTACCAACACCGGGGAGCTGTTTTTT. The encoded protein is CASSLGTTNTGELFF.

A single count supports this clone. The chain has TRBV12-3 or TRBV12-4 and TRBJ2-2, with 7 bases aligning to TRBD1. The J segment lost 7 bases and the V segment lost 4 bases, leaving 3 bases of the junction unmatched. The CDR3 is 13 residues long. CDR3 sequence: CASSWGQIGELFF. As DNA, the CDR3 is TGTGCCAGCAGTTGGGGACAGATCGGGGAGCTGTTTTTT.

In this sample, this clone turned up a few times. V is TRBV5-1 and J is TRBJ1-2; D is perhaps TRBD1 (6 bases). The germline V and J ends were trimmed by 5 bases and 5 bases, with 13 bases remaining between them. The germline gives CDR1 SGHRS, CDR2 YFSETQ. The CDR3 extends over 13 amino acids. The CDR3 region has the DNA TGCGCCAGCAGTTCTCGGGACAAATATGGCTACACCTTC. Its protein product is CASSSRDKYGYTF.

The chain links TRBV7-2 to TRBJ2-3, with 9 bases identical to TRBD2. Germline lookup yields CDR1 SGHTA and CDR2 FQGNSA. The CDR3 runs to 16 residues. V gave up 2 bases and J gave up 4 bases; unmatched junction bases: 7. The CDR3 region has the DNA TGTGCCAGCAGCTTATTGGGCGGGGGGGCGTCAGATACGCAGTATTTT. It translates to CASSLLGGGASDTQYF. Drawing the rest from reference TRBV7-2 and TRBJ2-3, the complete variable domain is GAGVSQSPSNKVTEKGKDVELRCDPISGHTALYWYRQSLGQGLEFLIYFQGNSAPDKSGLPSDRFSAERTGGSVSTLTIQRTQQEDSAVYLCASSLLGGGASDTQYFGPGTRLTVL.

The chain has TRBV2 and TRBJ1-1; 7 bases align to TRBD1. V lost 3 bases to trimming and J lost 6 bases; unmatched junction nucleotides: 10. In germline, CDR1 is SNHLY, CDR2 FYNNEI. CDR3 length equals 15 residues. The CDR3 spells CASSDSFRGLAEAFF. CDR3 DNA sequence: TGTGCCAGCAGTGATAGTTTTAGGGGGCTTGCTGAAGCTTTCTTT.

V usage is TRBV28 and J usage is TRBJ1-5; 10 bases line up with TRBD1. Germline values: CDR1 MDHEN, CDR2 SYDVKM. V shed 5 bases, J shed 7 bases, and the junction held 5 bases outside the gene matches. CDR3 length equals 14 residues. The CDR3 is CASSLGQGGQPQHF. The CDR3, as DNA: TGTGCCAGCAGTCTTGGACAGGGGGGACAGCCCCAGCATTTT.

The chain links TRBV4-1 to TRBJ1-6; tentatively, D is TRBD1 (5 bases). Germline values: CDR1 MGHRA, CDR2 YSYEKL. The CDR3 spans 17 residues. V shed 2 bases and J shed 0 bases, with 11 bases lying between them. The CDR3 spells CASSQQGHSSYNSPLHF. The CDR3 region has the DNA TGCGCCAGCAGCCAACAAGGACACAGCTCCTATAATTCACCCCTCCACTTT.

This clone showed up just a few times. The genes are TRBV7-9 and TRBJ2-2; 7 bases are a match to TRBD2. Germline V gene data show CDR1 as SEHNR and CDR2 as FQNEAQ (reference sequence). This CDR3 has 15 amino acids. After removal of 5 bases from V and 2 bases from J, the junction contained 5 bases not matched to a gene. The CDR3 reads CASSATSANTGELFF. For the CDR3, the DNA is TGTGCCAGCAGCGCTACTAGCGCAAACACCGGGGAGCTGTTTTTT.

The V and J genes are TRBV18 and TRBJ1-5; D is undetermined. The CDR3 covers 15 residues. Germline V gene lookup returns CDR1 KGHSH and CDR2 LQKENI. V gave up 2 bases and J gave up 6 bases, with 14 bases separating them. CDR3 loop: CASSPSRGEGQPQHF. CDR3 DNA sequence: TGTGCCAGCTCACCAAGCCGGGGAGAGGGTCAGCCCCAGCATTTT.

The DNA for the CDR3 is TGTGCCAGCAGCTTAGCTTTTGGACTAGCGGGAGGGGAGACCCAGTACTTC. It yields the protein CASSLAFGLAGGETQYF. The chain uses TRBV11-3 and TRBJ2-5, with 15 bases aligning to TRBD2. The CDR3 runs 17 residues. CDR1 and CDR2 (germline): SGHNT, YENEEA. Germline trimming cut 1 base from V and 5 bases from J; bases unmatched to any gene: 5.

This clone showed up just a few times. The genes are TRBV7-9 and TRBJ1-2; 9 positions match TRBD1. Germline V CDR1 and CDR2: SEHNR, FQNEAQ (reference sequence). The CDR3 extends over 15 amino acids. J lost 6 bases, V lost 4 bases, and 9 bases had no gene match. This CDR3 reads CASSSNTGQGHGYTF. For the CDR3, the DNA is TGTGCCAGCAGCTCGAATACGGGACAGGGCCATGGCTACACCTTC. Combining the CDR3 with reference TRBV7-9 and TRBJ1-2 gives the whole variable domain DTGVSQNPRHKITKRGQNVTFRCDPISEHNRLYWYRQTLGQGPEFLTYFQNEAQLEKSRLLSDRFSAERPKGSFSTLEIQRTEQGDSAMYLCASSSNTGQGHGYTFGSGTRLTVV.

The rearrangement joins TRBV29-1 to TRBJ2-3; 8 positions match TRBD2. Germline CDR1 SQVTM, CDR2 ANQGSEA. V gave up 4 bases and J gave up 0 bases; unmatched junction bases: 12. The CDR3 contains 17 residues. The CDR3 spells CSVGFYAGGPSTDTQYF. CDR3 bases: TGCAGCGTTGGTTTCTACGCGGGAGGCCCCAGCACAGATACGCAGTATTTT.

The V gene is TRBV10-3, the J gene TRBJ2-1, with a weak D call TRBD2 (6 bases). This CDR3 has 16 residues. Germline CDR1 and CDR2: ENHRY and SYGVKD. V dropped 0 bases and J dropped 3 bases, with 12 bases sitting between them. CDR3 region: CAISESTGGNYNEQFF. CDR3 DNA sequence: TGTGCCATCAGTGAGTCGACCGGGGGTAACTACAATGAGCAGTTCTTC.

The chain has TRBV7-9 and TRBJ2-1; 10 bases match TRBD2. CDR1 is SEHNR and CDR2 is FQNEAQ in the germline V gene (reference sequence). With 5 bases clipped from V and 9 bases from J, the junction kept 10 bases outside the gene matches. The CDR3 covers 15 residues. The CDR3 bases are TGTGCCAGCAGCCGCCGTAGCGGGGGGAATGGTGAGCAGTTCTTC. It codes for CASSRRSGGNGEQFF. The full variable domain, with the rest looked up from reference TRBV7-9 and TRBJ2-1, is DTGVSQNPRHKITKRGQNVTFRCDPISEHNRLYWYRQTLGQGPEFLTYFQNEAQLEKSRLLSDRFSAERPKGSFSTLEIQRTEQGDSAMYLCASSRRSGGNGEQFFGPGTRLTVL.

This clone has a handful of counts. The CDR3 loop reads CATSDSTYGAEAFF. CDR3 nucleotides: TGTGCCACCAGTGACTCTACGTACGGGGCTGAAGCTTTCTTT. The rearrangement links TRBV24-1 to TRBJ1-1; D not certain. This CDR3 has 14 residues. Germline CDR1 KGHDR, CDR2 SFDVKD. The V end lost 4 bases, the J end lost 6 bases, and 14 bases lay between the germline ends.

The chain has TRBV5-1 and TRBJ1-1; a weak D match, TRBD1 (5 bases). Germline-derived CDR1 and CDR2 are SGHRS and YFSETQ. V was cut by 1 base and J by 3 bases, with 10 bases left in between. This CDR3 has 14 amino acids. The CDR3, as DNA: TGCGCCAGCAGCTTGCAGGGTGGAGACACTGAAGCTTTCTTT. Amino acid sequence: CASSLQGGDTEAFF. Full variable domain (remainder filled in from reference TRBV5-1 and TRBJ1-1): KAGVTQTPRYLIKTRGQQVTLSCSPISGHRSVSWYQQTPGQGLQFLFEYFSETQRNKGNFPGRFSGRQFSNSRSEMNVSTLELGDSALYLCASSLQGGDTEAFFGQGTRLTVV.

The gene calls are TRBV12-3 or TRBV12-4 and TRBJ1-1, with D possibly matching TRBD1 (5 bases). This CDR3 contains 12 residues. V shed 9 bases and J shed 4 bases, with 12 bases lying between them. The CDR3: CASSGGGTEAFF. The CDR3 DNA is TGTGCCAGTTCGGGGGGGGGCACTGAAGCTTTCTTT.

This clone showed up just once. The gene calls are TRBV7-8 and TRBJ2-1; the D is unclear. Germline loops: CDR1 SGHVS, CDR2 FQNEAQ. The CDR3 is made up of 15 amino acids. Between the trimmed V and J ends, which lost 3 bases and 2 bases, there was a span of 11 bases. The CDR3 reads CASSFTEITYNEQFF. CDR3 in DNA: TGTGCCAGCAGCTTCACAGAAATAACCTACAATGAGCAGTTCTTC. Full variable domain (rest looked up from reference TRBV7-8 and TRBJ2-1): GAGVSQSPRYKVAKRGQDVALRCDPISGHVSLFWYQQALGQGPEFLTYFQNEAQLDKSGLPSDRFFAERPEGSVSTLKIQRTQQEDSAVYLCASSFTEITYNEQFFGPGTRLTVL.

This clone has just a few counts. The chain joins TRBV9 to TRBJ2-7, with 7 bases aligning to TRBD1. J lost 7 bases, V lost 3 bases, and 10 bases had no gene match. Germline V gives CDR1 SGDLS, CDR2 YYNGEE. This CDR3 contains 14 residues. This CDR3 is CASSARGTGREQYF. DNA for the CDR3: TGTGCCAGCAGCGCCAGGGGGACCGGTCGAGAGCAGTACTTC.